The 13 T cell receptor beta chains below were found in one sample sequenced in a study of cytomegalovirus exposure and HLA in healthy donors. Clones were sequenced by immunoSEQ multiplex PCR, and TCRdb holds only the in-frame ones, with some missing. The repertoire includes 82,000 or so clones, 95% of them detected once, and more than 0.6% sits in the top ten. Material: PBMCs. The receptors shown here come from a woman under 30 in good health and CMV-seronegative.

The rearrangement joins TRBV7-2 to TRBJ2-7; 15 bases are shared with TRBD2. The CDR3 contains 16 residues. CDR1 SGHTA and CDR2 FQGNSA come from the germline V gene. Trimming at V came to 5 bases and at J to 6 bases, leaving 8 bases not matched to a gene. CDR3 in DNA: TGTGCCAGCAGCACTAGGACTAGCGGGAGGGCCCTCGAGCAGTACTTC. It specifies CASSTRTSGRALEQYF.

V and J are TRBV4-1 and TRBJ1-4; no reliable D call. The CDR3 is 15 residues long. Germline loops: CDR1 MGHRA, CDR2 YSYEKL. V was pared by 0 bases and J by 0 bases, with 5 bases between. DNA for the CDR3: TGCGCCAGCAGCCAAGATTGGCCAACTAATGAAAAACTGTTTTTT. It specifies CASSQDWPTNEKLFF.

The chain carries TRBV7-2 and TRBJ2-7; D possibly corresponds to TRBD2 (7 bases). This CDR3 region has 15 residues. Trimming cost V 4 bases and J 7 bases, with 20 bases left between them. Germline V gene lookup returns CDR1 SGHTA and CDR2 FQGNSA. CDR3 sequence reads: CASSSYPGGPAEQYF. CDR3 nucleotide sequence: TGTGCCAGCAGCTCATACCCGGGGGGCCCGGCGGAGCAGTACTTC.

The genes are TRBV7-2 and TRBJ1-1; D perhaps matches TRBD1 (6 bases). Trimming shortened V by 6 bases and J by 10 bases, and 15 bases separated the two germline ends. Germline V gives CDR1 SGHTA, CDR2 FQGNSA. The CDR3 covers 12 residues. The CDR3 is CASREKGEGAFF. Written as DNA, the CDR3 is TGTGCCAGCAGGGAGAAGGGGGAGGGAGCTTTCTTT. Full variable domain (missing parts from reference TRBV7-2 and TRBJ1-1): GAGVSQSPSNKVTEKGKDVELRCDPISGHTALYWYRQSLGQGLEFLIYFQGNSAPDKSGLPSDRFSAERTGGSVSTLTIQRTQQEDSAVYLCASREKGEGAFFGQGTRLTVV.

This clone is a singleton in its sample. The chain carries TRBV27 and TRBJ2-5; the D gene is possibly TRBD2 (7 bases). Germline CDR1 MNHEY, CDR2 SMNVEV (reference sequence). The CDR3 is 16 amino acids. The V gene lost 0 bases and the J gene lost 4 bases, with 15 bases spanning the gap. CDR3 in DNA: TGTGCCAGCAGTTTATCCGCGGGGGACATGGCAGAGACCCAGTACTTC. As protein: CASSLSAGDMAETQYF.

The rearrangement joins TRBV5-4 to TRBJ2-3; 11 nucleotides align to TRBD2. This CDR3 is built from 14 residues. The germline gives CDR1 SGHNT, CDR2 YYREEE (reference sequence). With V trimmed by 4 bases and J by 7 bases, 5 bases remained unmatched. CDR3 loop: CASSAGTSGNTQYF. The CDR3 DNA reads as TGTGCCAGCAGCGCCGGGACTAGCGGAAATACGCAGTATTTT.

The rearrangement links TRBV19 to TRBJ1-2, with 8 bases aligning to TRBD1. Looked up from germline, CDR1 is LNHDA and CDR2 is SQIVND (reference sequence). V was pared by 6 bases and J by 4 bases, with 7 bases of the junction left unmatched. This CDR3 contains 14 residues. The CDR3 here is CASRDREGSYGYTF. For the CDR3, the DNA is TGTGCCAGTAGGGACAGGGAGGGTAGCTATGGCTACACCTTC. Together with reference TRBV19 and TRBJ1-2, the CDR3 gives the full variable domain: DGGITQSPKYLFRKEGQNVTLSCEQNLNHDAMYWYRQDPGQGLRLIYYSQIVNDFQKGDIAEGYSVSREKKESFPLTVTSAQKNPTAFYLCASRDREGSYGYTFGSGTRLTVV.

V and J are TRBV19 and TRBJ1-3; no firm D call. Trimming took 5 bases from V and 2 from J, leaving 10 bases between them. The CDR3 covers 14 residues. The V gene's germline CDR1 is LNHDA and CDR2 SQIVND (reference sequence). CDR3 in amino acids: CASSRGEPGNTIYF. Here the CDR3 DNA reads TGTGCCAGTAGTCGGGGTGAGCCTGGAAACACCATATATTTT. The full variable domain, rest sourced from reference TRBV19 and TRBJ1-3, is DGGITQSPKYLFRKEGQNVTLSCEQNLNHDAMYWYRQDPGQGLRLIYYSQIVNDFQKGDIAEGYSVSREKKESFPLTVTSAQKNPTAFYLCASSRGEPGNTIYFGEGSWLTVV.

The V gene is TRBV6-1, the J gene TRBJ1-1; 8 nucleotides agree with TRBD1. CDR3 size: 14 residues. Germline CDR1 and CDR2: MNHNS and SASEGT. V lost 6 bases to trimming and J lost 5 bases; unmatched junction nucleotides: 8. CDR3 DNA: TGTGCCAGCAGGTTCGGACAGGGAGGGACTGAAGCTTTCTTT. Translation gives CASRFGQGGTEAFF.

This chain uses TRBV4-3 with TRBJ1-1, with D possibly being TRBD1 (5 bases). The V end was cut by 4 bases, the J end by 5 bases, with 14 bases between. This CDR3 spans 14 amino acids. Germline V CDR1 and CDR2: LGHNA, YSLEER. In DNA, the CDR3 is TGCGCCAGCAGCCCGGCGGGGGTGAGAACTGAAGCTTTCTTT. The encoded protein is CASSPAGVRTEAFF.

This clone was counted a few times. The chain uses TRBV5-6 and TRBJ2-3, with 9 bases that match TRBD1. The J segment lost 0 bases and the V segment lost 3 bases, leaving 5 bases of the junction unmatched. CDR1 and CDR2 (germline): SGHDT, YYEEEE. The CDR3 length is 16 residues. The DNA for the CDR3 is TGTGCCAGCAGCTATCCGGACAGGGGAAGCACAGATACGCAGTATTTT. It codes for CASSYPDRGSTDTQYF.

As for this clone: The sample has other DNA sequences that encode this CDR3 too. This chain connects TRBV4-1 to TRBJ2-5, with D maybe TRBD1 (5 bases). Trimming removed 6 bases at V and 5 bases at J, with 22 bases between. The CDR3 has 16 residues. CDR1 is MGHRA, CDR2 YSYEKL, per germline. Written as DNA, the CDR3 is TGCGCCAGCAGTCGGGTCAAGGGTAGGGGCTGGGAGACCCAGTACTTC. This sequence encodes CASSRVKGRGWETQYF.

This chain joins TRBV30 and TRBJ2-7, with a weak D call TRBD1 (5 bases). With 0 bases removed from V and 7 bases from J, the gap between germline ends came to 13 bases. The CDR3 loop spans 13 amino acids. Germline-derived CDR1 and CDR2 are GTSNPN and SVGIG (reference sequence). CDR3 sequence (DNA): TGTGCCTGGAGTGTAGCTGGGGCAGGTGAGCAGTACTTC. It codes for CAWSVAGAGEQYF.